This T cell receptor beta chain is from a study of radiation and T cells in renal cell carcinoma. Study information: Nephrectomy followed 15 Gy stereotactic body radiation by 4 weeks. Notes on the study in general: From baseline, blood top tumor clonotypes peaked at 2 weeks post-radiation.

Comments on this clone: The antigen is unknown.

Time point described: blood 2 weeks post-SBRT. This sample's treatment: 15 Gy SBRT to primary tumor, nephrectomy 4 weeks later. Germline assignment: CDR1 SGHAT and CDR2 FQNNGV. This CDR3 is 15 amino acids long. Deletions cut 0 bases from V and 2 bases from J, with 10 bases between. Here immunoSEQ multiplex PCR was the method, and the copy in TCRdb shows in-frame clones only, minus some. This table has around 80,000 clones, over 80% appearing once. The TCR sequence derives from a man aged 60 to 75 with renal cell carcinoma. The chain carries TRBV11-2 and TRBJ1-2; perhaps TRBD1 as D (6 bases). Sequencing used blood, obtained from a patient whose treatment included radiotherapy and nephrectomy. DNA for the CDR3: TGTGCCAGCAGCTTAGAAGAGGGGGGAAACTATGGCTACACCTTC. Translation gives CASSLEEGGNYGYTF.